This entry concerns a single TCR beta chain. The antigen remains undetermined. TCR beta CDR3 regions were amplified from RNA transcripts. RT-PCR in the first round (using the HTBI primer set) targeted the TCR CDR3. TCRdb re-called the multiplex PCR reads through MiXCR, storing one row per CDR3 protein. The sample carries about 530,000 distinct CDR3 sequences, 15% to 20% recorded once. This CDR3 is 14 amino acids long. The germline V gene encodes CDR1 MNHEY and CDR2 SVGEGT. Trimming cost V 1 base and J 1 base, with 4 bases left between them. These data belong to a study of T cells in Graves' hyperthyroidism and ophthalmopathy. Whole-study results and caveats: Most clonotypes expanded in thyroid above 0.001 were likewise present in blood.

Inclusion characteristics of ophthalmopathy patients comprised a Clinical Activity Score of at least 3, a NOSPECS grade of at least 4, and duration under 3 months. Together with thyroid ultrasound, orbital computed tomography, serum thyroxine and TRAb, clinical symptoms were used for diagnoses. The sequencing input was blood. This sequence joins TRBV6-2 or TRBV6-3 and TRBJ2-2, with D hard to call. This TCR was sampled from a woman under 30 with Graves' ophthalmopathy. In DNA, the CDR3 is TGTGCCAGCAGTTACTGGGAGAACACCGGGGAGCTGTTTTTT. It translates to CASSYWENTGELFF.